These 4 T cell receptor beta chains share one sample of origin, sequenced in a study of T cells in Graves' hyperthyroidism and ophthalmopathy. Amplified regions were TCR beta CDR3 sequences from RNA transcripts. First-round RT-PCR with HTBI primers amplified the TCR CDR3 region. Each CDR3 protein is one row after TCRdb ran MiXCR on the multiplex PCR reads. The sample carries about 420,000 distinct CDR3 sequences, 15% to 18% recorded once. The sample consisted of blood. The source is a woman between 18 and 29 years old with Graves' hyperthyroidism.

This clonotype was detected ten times or more. This sequence joins TRBV7-9 and TRBJ2-5, with 8 positions matching TRBD2. V lost 5 bases, J lost 4 bases, and 9 bases stayed unmatched. There are 15 residues in the CDR3. The germline V gene has CDR1 SEHNR and CDR2 FQNEAQ (reference sequence). This chain's CDR3 is CASSDGTRLGETQYF. The DNA of the CDR3 is TGTGCCAGCAGCGACGGGACTAGGCTAGGAGAGACCCAGTACTTC.

In this sample, this clonotype turned up many times. The chain has TRBV7-9 and TRBJ2-7; the match to TRBD1 covers 8 bases. Germline V gene sequence: CDR1 SEHNR, CDR2 FQNEAQ (reference sequence). Trimming cost V 4 bases and J 5 bases; bases outside gene matches: 7. The CDR3 consists of 14 residues. The CDR3 reads CASSSAGTGNEQYF. The CDR3 DNA follows: TGTGCCAGCAGCTCCGCCGGGACAGGTAACGAGCAGTACTTC.

The gene calls are TRBV25-1 and TRBJ2-3; D is perhaps TRBD1 (6 bases). Deletions cut 6 bases from V and 2 bases from J, with 21 bases between. The CDR3 contains 17 residues. Germline CDR1 is MGHDK and CDR2 is SYGVNS. The CDR3 region is CASREQGMLFTTDTQYF. The CDR3 DNA sequence: TGTGCCAGCAGGGAGCAGGGGATGTTGTTTACCACAGATACGCAGTATTTT.

This clonotype was observed a few times. V is TRBV20-1 and J is TRBJ2-3; D call uncertain. Per the germline V gene, CDR1 is DFQATT and CDR2 is SNEGSKA (reference sequence). This CDR3 region has 15 residues. Trimming cost V 1 base and J 1 base, with 12 bases left between them. The CDR3: CSARGQPSGTDTQYF. CDR3 sequence (DNA): TGCAGTGCTAGAGGACAACCGTCTGGCACAGATACGCAGTATTTT.